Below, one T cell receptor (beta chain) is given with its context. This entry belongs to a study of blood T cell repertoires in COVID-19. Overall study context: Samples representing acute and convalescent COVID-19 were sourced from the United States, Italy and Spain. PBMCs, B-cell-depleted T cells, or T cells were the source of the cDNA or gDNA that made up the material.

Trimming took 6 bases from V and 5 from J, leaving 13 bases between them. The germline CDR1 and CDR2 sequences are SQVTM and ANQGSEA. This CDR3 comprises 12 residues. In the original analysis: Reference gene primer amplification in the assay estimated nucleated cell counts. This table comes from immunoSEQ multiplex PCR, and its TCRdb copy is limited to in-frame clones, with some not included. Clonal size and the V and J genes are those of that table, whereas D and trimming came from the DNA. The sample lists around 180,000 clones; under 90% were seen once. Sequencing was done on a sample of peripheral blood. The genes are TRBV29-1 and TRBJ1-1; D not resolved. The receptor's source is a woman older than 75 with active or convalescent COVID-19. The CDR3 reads CSVRRRATEAFF. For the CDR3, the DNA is TGCAGCGTACGCAGGAGGGCGACTGAAGCTTTCTTT.